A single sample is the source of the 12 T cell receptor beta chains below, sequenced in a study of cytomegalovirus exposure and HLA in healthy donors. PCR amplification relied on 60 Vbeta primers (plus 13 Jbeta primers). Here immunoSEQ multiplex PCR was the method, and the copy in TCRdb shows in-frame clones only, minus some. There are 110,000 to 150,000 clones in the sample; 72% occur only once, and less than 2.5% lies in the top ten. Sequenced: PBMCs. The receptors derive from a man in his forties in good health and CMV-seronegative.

In DNA, the CDR3 is TGTGCCATCAGTGAGTCGGGAGCGGGAACCCCAGATACGCAGTATTTT. Translated: CAISESGAGTPDTQYF. This sequence joins TRBV10-3 and TRBJ2-3; TRBD2 matches at 7 bases. The CDR3 contains 16 residues. CDR1 ENHRY and CDR2 SYGVKD come from the germline V gene. The V gene end was trimmed by 0 bases and the J gene end by 4 bases; junction bases not matched to a gene: 7.

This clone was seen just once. The CDR3 DNA reads as TGTGCCATCGGGAGCAATGAGCAGTTCTTC. The encoded protein is CAIGSNEQFF. This sequence joins TRBV25-1 and TRBJ2-1; perhaps TRBD2 as D (6 bases). Germline lookup yields CDR1 MGHDK and CDR2 SYGVNS. CDR3 length equals 10 residues. V lost 10 bases to trimming and J lost 6 bases, with 7 bases between them.

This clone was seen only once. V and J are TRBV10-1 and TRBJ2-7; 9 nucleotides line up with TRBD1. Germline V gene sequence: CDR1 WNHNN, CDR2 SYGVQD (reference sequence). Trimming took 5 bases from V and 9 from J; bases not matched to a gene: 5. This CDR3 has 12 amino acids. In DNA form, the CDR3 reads TGCGCCAGCAGTTTCGACAGGGGGACGCAGTACTTC. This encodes CASSFDRGTQYF.

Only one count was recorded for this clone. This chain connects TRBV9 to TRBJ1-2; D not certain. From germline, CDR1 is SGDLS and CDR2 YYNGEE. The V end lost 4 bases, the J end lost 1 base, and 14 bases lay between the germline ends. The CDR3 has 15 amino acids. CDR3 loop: CASSPSLRSNYGYTF. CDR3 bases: TGTGCCAGCAGCCCTAGTCTCCGCAGTAACTATGGCTACACCTTC.

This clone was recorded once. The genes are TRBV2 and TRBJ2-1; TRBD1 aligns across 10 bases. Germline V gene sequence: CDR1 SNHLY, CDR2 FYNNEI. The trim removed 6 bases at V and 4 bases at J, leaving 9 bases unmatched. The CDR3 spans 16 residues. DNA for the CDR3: TGTGCCAGCAGCCCTTCCGGGACAGGGGTATACAATGAGCAGTTCTTC. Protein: CASSPSGTGVYNEQFF.

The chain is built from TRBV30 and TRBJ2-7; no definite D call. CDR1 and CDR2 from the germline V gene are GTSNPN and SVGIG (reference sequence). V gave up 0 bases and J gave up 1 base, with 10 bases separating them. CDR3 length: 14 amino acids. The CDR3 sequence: CAWSVTRPSYEQYF. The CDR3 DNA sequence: TGTGCCTGGAGTGTCACGCGCCCTTCCTACGAGCAGTACTTC.

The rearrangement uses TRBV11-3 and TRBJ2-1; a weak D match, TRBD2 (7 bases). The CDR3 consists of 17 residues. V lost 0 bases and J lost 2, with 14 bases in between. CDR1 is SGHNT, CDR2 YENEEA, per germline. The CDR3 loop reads CASSLDLRGGAYNEQFF. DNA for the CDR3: TGTGCCAGCAGCTTAGATCTAAGGGGGGGGGCCTACAATGAGCAGTTCTTC. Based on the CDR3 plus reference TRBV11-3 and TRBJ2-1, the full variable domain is EAGVVQSPRYKIIEKKQPVAFWCNPISGHNTLYWYLQNLGQGPELLIRYENEEAVDDSQLPKDRFSAERLKGVDSTLKIQPAELGDSAVYLCASSLDLRGGAYNEQFFGPGTRLTVL.

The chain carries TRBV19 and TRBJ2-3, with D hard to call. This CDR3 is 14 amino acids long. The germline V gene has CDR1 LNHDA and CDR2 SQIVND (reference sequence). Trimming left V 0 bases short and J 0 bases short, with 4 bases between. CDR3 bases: TGTGCCAGTAGTATAGAGGGCAGCACAGATACGCAGTATTTT. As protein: CASSIEGSTDTQYF.

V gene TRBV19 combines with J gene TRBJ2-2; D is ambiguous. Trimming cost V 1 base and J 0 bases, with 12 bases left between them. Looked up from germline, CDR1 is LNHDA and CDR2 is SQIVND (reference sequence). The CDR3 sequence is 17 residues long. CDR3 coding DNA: TGTGCCAGTAGTATAGTACTCCCCACCGCGAACACCGGGGAGCTGTTTTTT. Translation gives CASSIVLPTANTGELFF. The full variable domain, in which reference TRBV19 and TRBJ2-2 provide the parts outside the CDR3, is DGGITQSPKYLFRKEGQNVTLSCEQNLNHDAMYWYRQDPGQGLRLIYYSQIVNDFQKGDIAEGYSVSREKKESFPLTVTSAQKNPTAFYLCASSIVLPTANTGELFFGEGSRLTVL.

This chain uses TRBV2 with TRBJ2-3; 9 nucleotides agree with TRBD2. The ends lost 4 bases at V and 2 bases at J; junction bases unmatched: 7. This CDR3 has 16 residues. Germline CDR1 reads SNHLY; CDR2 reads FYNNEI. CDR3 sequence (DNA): TGTGCCAGCAGTGTGGGGGCGGGGGGGCTCACAGATACGCAGTATTTT. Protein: CASSVGAGGLTDTQYF.

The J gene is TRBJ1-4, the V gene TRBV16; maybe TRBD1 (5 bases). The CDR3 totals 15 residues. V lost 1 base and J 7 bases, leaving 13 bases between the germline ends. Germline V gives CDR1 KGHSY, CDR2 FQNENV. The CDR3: CASSQWAGSGEKLFF. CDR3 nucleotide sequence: TGTGCCAGCAGCCAATGGGCAGGGTCGGGTGAAAAACTGTTTTTT.

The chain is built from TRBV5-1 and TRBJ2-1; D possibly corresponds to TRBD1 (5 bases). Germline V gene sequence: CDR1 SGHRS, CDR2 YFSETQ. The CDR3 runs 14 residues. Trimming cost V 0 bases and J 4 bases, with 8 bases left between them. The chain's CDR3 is CASSLGTLYNEQFF. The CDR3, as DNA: TGCGCCAGCAGCTTGGGGACACTTTACAATGAGCAGTTCTTC.